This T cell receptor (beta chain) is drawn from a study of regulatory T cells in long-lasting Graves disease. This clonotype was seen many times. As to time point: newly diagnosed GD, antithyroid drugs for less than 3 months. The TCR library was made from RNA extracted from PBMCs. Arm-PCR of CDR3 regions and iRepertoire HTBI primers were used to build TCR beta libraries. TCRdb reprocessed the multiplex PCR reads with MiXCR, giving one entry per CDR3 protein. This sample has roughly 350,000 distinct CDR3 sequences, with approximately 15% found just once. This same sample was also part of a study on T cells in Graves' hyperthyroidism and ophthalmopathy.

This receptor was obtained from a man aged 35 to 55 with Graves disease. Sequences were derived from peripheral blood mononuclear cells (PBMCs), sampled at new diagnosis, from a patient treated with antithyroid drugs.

Written as DNA, the CDR3 is TGTGCCAGCTCGGGGACAGGGAGGAGCACTGAAGCTTTCTTT. This sequence encodes CASSGTGRSTEAFF. The rearrangement uses TRBV18 and TRBJ1-1; 9 positions match TRBD1. This CDR3 has 14 amino acids. CDR1 is KGHSH and CDR2 is LQKENI in the germline V gene. The V gene end was trimmed by 6 bases and the J gene end by 4 bases; junction bases not matched to a gene: 6.